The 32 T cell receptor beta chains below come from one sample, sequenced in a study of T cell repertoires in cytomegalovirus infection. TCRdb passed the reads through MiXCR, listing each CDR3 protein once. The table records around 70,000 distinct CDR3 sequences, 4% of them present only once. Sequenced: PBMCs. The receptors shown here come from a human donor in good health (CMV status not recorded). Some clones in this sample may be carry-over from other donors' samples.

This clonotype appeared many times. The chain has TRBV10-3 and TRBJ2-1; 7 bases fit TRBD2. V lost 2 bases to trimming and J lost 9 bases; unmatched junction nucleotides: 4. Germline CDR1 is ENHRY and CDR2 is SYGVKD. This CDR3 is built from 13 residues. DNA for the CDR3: TGTGCCATCAGTGAGCGGGGGGAGGGTGAGCAGTTCTTC. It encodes CAISERGEGEQFF.

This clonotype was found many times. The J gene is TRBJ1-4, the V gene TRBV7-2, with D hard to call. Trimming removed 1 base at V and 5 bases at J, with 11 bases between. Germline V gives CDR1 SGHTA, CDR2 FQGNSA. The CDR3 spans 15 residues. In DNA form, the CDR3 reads TGTGCCAGCAGCTTAGGTTTTAGAGGGAATGAAAAACTGTTTTTT. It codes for CASSLGFRGNEKLFF.

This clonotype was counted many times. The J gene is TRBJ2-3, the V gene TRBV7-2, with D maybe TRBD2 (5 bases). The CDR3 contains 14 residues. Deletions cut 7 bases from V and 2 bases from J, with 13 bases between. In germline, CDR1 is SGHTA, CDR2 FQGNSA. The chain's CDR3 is CASIPRGHTDTQYF. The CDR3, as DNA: TGTGCCAGCATCCCACGGGGTCACACAGATACGCAGTATTTT.

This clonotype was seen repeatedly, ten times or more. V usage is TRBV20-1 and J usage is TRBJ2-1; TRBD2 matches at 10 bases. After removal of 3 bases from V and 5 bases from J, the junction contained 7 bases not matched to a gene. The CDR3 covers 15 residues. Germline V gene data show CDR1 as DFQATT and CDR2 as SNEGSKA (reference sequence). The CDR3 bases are TGCAGTGCTAGGGATGCTAGCGGGAGACACAATGAGCAGTTCTTC. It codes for CSARDASGRHNEQFF.

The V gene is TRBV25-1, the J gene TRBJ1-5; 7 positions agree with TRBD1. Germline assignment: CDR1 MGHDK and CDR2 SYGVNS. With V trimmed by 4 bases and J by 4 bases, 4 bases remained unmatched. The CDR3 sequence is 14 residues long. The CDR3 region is CASSGGTANQPQHF. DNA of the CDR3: TGTGCCAGCAGTGGAGGGACAGCGAATCAGCCCCAGCATTTT. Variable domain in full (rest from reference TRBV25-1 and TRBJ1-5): EADIYQTPRYLVIGTGKKITLECSQTMGHDKMYWYQQDPGMELHLIHYSYGVNSTEKGDLSSESTVSRIRTEHFPLTLESARPSHTSQYLCASSGGTANQPQHFGDGTRLSIL.

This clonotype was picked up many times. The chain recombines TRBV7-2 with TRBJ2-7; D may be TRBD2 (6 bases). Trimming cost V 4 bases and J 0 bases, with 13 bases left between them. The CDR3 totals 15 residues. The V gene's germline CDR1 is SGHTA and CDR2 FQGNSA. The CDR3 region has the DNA TGTGCCAGCAGCTACTACGGGGGTAGCTCCTACGAGCAGTACTTC. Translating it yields CASSYYGGSSYEQYF.

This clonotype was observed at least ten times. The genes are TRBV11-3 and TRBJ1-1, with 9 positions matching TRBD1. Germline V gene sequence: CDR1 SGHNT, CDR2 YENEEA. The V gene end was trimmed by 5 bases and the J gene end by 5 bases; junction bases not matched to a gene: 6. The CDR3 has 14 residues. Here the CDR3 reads CASSPRTGETEAFF. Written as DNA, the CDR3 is TGTGCCAGCAGCCCCAGGACAGGGGAGACTGAAGCTTTCTTT.

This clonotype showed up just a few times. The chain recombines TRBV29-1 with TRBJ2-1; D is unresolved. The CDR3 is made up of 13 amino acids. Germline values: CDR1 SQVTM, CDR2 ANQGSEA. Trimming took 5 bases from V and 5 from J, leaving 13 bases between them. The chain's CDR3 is CSVRTNLDNEQFF. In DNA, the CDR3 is TGCAGCGTTCGGACCAACCTTGACAATGAGCAGTTCTTC.

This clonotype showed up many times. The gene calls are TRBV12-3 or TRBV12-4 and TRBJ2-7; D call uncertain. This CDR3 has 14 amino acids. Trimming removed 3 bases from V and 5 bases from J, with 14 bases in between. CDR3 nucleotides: TGTGCCAGCAGTTTCGAAACACCGGTTAACGAGCAGTACTTC. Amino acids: CASSFETPVNEQYF.

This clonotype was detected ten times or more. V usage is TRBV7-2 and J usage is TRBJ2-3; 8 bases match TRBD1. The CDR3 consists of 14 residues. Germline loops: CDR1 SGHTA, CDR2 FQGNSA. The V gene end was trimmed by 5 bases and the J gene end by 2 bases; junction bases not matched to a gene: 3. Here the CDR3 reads CASSPTGATDTQYF. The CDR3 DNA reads TGTGCCAGCAGCCCGACAGGGGCCACAGATACGCAGTATTTT.

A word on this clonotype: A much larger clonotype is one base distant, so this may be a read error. The CDR3 coding sequence is TGTGCCAGCAGCCTAGGGGCCTACGAGCAGGACTTC. It translates to CASSLGAYEQDF. This chain uses TRBV5-5 with TRBJ2-7; D may be TRBD1 (5 bases). The CDR3 extends over 12 amino acids. Germline CDR1 is SGHKS and CDR2 is YYEKEE (reference sequence).

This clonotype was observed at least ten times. The CDR3, as DNA: TGTGCCAGCAGCTCAGCGGGAGGCTACTACGAGCAGTACTTC. It translates to CASSSAGGYYEQYF. The rearrangement joins TRBV7-8 to TRBJ2-7; 9 nucleotides agree with TRBD2. J gave up 3 bases and V 4 bases, and 4 bases lay outside the gene matches. In germline, CDR1 is SGHVS, CDR2 FQNEAQ. The CDR3 has 14 residues.

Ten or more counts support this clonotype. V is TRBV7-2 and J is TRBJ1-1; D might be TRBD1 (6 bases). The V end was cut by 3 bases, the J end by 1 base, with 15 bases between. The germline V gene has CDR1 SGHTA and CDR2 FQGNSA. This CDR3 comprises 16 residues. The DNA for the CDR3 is TGTGCCAGCAGCTTTCCGACACCCAGGGGGAACACTGAAGCTTTCTTT. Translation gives CASSFPTPRGNTEAFF.

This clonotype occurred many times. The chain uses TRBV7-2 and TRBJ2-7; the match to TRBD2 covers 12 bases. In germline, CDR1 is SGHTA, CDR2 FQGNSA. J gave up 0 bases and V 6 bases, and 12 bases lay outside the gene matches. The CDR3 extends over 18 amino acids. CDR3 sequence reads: CASSSRTSGKTSSYEQYF. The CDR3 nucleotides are TGTGCCAGCAGTTCAAGGACTAGCGGGAAAACGAGCTCCTACGAGCAGTACTTC.

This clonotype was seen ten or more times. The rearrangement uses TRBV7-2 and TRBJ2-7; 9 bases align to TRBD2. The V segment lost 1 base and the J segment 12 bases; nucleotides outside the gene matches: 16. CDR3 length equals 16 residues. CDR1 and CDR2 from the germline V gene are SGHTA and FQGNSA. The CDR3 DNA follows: TGTGCCAGCAGCTTAGGGCACCCCCGGCTAGCGGGAACGTGGTACTTC. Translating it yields CASSLGHPRLAGTWYF.

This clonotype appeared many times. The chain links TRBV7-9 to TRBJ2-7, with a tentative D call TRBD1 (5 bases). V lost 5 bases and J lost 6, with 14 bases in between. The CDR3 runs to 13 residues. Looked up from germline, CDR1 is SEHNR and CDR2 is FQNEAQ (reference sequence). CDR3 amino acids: CASSESRAVEQYF. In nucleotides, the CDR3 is TGTGCCAGCAGCGAATCCAGGGCGGTCGAGCAGTACTTC.

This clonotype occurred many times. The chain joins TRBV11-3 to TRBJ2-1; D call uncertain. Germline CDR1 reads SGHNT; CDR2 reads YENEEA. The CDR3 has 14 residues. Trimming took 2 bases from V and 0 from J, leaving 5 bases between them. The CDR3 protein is CASSLLLSYNEQFF. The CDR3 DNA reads TGTGCCAGCAGCTTATTACTCTCCTACAATGAGCAGTTCTTC.

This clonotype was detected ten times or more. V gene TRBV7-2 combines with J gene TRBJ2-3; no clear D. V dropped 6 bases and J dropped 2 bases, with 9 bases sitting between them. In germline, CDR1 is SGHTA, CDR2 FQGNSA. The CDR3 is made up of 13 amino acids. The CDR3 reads CASRSRPTDTQYF. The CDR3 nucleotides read TGTGCCAGCAGGAGCCGGCCCACAGATACGCAGTATTTT.

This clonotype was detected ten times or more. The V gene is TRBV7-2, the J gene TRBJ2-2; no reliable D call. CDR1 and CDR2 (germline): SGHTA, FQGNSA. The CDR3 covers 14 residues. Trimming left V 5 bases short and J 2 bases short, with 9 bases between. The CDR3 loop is CASSTRVNTGELFF. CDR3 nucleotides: TGTGCCAGCAGCACCAGAGTAAACACCGGGGAGCTGTTTTTT.

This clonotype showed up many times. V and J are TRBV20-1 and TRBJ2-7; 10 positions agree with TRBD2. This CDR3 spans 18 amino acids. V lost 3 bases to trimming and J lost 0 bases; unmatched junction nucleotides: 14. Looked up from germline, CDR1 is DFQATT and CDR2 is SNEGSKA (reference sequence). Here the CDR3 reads CSARVVSGRSLSSYEQYF. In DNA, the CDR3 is TGCAGTGCTAGGGTGGTTAGCGGGAGGTCCTTGAGCTCCTACGAGCAGTACTTC.

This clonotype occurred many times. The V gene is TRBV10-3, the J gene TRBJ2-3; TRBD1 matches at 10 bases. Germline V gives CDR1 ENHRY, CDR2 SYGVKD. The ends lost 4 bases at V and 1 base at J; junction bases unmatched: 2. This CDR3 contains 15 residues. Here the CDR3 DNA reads TGTGCCATCAGTGCCGGACAGGGGGGCACAGATACGCAGTATTTT. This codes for CAISAGQGGTDTQYF.

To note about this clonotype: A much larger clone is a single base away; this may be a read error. CDR3 nucleotide sequence: TGTACCAGCAGCCAGAGTCGACAGGGCGGGTCACCCCTCCACTTT. Residues: CTSSQSRQGGSPLHF. The V call is TRBV7-2, the J call TRBJ1-6; 7 nucleotides match TRBD1. CDR3 length: 15 amino acids. J gave up 10 bases and V 5 bases, and 11 bases lay outside the gene matches. Per germline, CDR1 SGHTA and CDR2 FQGNSA. Combining the CDR3 with reference TRBV7-2 and TRBJ1-6 gives the whole variable domain GAGVSQSPSNKVTEKGKDVELRCDPISGHTALYWYRQSLGQGLEFLIYFQGNSAPDKSGLPSDRFSAERTGGSVSTLTIQRTQQEDSAVYLCTSSQSRQGGSPLHFGNGTRLTVT.

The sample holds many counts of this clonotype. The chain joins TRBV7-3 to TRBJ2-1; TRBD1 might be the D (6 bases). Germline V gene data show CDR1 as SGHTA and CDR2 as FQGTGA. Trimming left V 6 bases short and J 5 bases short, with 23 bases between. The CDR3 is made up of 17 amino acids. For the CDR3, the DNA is TGTGCCAGCAGTTCGGGACCGCGGCAGGGGCGGAACAATGAGCAGTTCTTC. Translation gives CASSSGPRQGRNNEQFF.

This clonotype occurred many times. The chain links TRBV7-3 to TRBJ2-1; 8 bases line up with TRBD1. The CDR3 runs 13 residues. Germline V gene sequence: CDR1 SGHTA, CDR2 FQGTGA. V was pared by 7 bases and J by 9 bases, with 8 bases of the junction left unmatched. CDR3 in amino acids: CASKEQGAGEQFF. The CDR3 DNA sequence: TGTGCCAGCAAGGAGCAGGGGGCGGGTGAGCAGTTCTTC.

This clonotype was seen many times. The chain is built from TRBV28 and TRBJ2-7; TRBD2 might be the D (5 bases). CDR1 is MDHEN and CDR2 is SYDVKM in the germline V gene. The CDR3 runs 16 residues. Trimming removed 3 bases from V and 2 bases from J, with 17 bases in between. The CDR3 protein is CASSLPGIRTTYEQYF. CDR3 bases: TGTGCCAGCAGTTTGCCCGGGATCCGTACGACCTACGAGCAGTACTTC. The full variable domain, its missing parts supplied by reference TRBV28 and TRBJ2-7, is DVKVTQSSRYLVKRTGEKVFLECVQDMDHENMFWYRQDPGLGLRLIYFSYDVKMKEKGDIPEGYSVSREKKERFSLILESASTNQTSMYLCASSLPGIRTTYEQYFGPGTRLTVT.

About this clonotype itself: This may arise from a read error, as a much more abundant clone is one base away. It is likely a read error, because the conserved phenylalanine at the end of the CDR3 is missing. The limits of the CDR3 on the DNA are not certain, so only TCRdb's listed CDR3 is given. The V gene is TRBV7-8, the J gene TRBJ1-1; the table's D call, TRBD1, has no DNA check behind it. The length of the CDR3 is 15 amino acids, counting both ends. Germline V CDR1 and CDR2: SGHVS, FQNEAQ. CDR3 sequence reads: CASSLVNGPGQSVIS.

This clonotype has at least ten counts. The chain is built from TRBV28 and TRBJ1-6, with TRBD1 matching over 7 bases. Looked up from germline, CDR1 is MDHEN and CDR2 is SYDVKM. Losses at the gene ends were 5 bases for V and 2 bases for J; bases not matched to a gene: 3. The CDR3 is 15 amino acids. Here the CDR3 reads CASSVGTAYNSPLHF. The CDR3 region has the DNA TGTGCCAGCAGTGTCGGGACAGCCTATAATTCACCCCTCCACTTT.

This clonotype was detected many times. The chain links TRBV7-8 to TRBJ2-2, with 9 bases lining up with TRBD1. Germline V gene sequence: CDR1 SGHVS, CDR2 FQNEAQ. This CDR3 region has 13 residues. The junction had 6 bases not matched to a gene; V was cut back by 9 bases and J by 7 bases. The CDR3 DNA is TGTGCCAGTGGACAGGGGTCGGGCGGGGAGCTGTTTTTT. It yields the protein CASGQGSGGELFF.

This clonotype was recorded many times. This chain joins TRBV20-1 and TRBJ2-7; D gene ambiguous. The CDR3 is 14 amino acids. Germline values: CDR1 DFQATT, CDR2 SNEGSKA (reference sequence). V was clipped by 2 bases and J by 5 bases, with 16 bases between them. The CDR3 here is CSARPLTHGNEQYF. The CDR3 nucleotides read TGCAGTGCTAGACCTTTGACTCATGGGAACGAGCAGTACTTC.

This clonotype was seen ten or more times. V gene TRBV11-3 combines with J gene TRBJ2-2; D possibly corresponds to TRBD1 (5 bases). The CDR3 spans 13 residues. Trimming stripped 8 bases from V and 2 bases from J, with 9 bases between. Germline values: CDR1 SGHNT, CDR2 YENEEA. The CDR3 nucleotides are TGTGCCAGCCGACAGTTAAACACCGGGGAGCTGTTTTTT. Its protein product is CASRQLNTGELFF.

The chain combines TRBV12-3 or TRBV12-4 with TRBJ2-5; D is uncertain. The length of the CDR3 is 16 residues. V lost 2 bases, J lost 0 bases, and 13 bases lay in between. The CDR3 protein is CASSLMGPLYQETQYF. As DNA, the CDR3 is TGTGCCAGCAGTTTAATGGGCCCCCTGTACCAAGAGACCCAGTACTTC.

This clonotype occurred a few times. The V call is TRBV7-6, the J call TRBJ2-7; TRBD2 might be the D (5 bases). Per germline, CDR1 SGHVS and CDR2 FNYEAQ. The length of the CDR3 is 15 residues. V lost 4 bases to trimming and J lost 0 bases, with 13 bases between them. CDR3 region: CASSSKLGSSYEQYF. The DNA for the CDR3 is TGTGCCAGCAGCTCCAAACTTGGGAGCTCCTACGAGCAGTACTTC.